The 24 T cell receptor beta chains listed next were all sequenced from one sample in a study of regulatory T cells in long-lasting Graves disease. Time point meaning: newly diagnosed GD, antithyroid drugs for less than 3 months. The authors made the TCR library using RNA they extracted from PBMCs. Through Arm-PCR of CDR3 regions and iRepertoire HTBI primers, TCR beta libraries were built. TCRdb re-called the multiplex PCR reads through MiXCR, storing one row per CDR3 protein. The repertoire holds about 380,000 distinct CDR3 sequences, with about 14% as singletons. This specimen consisted of peripheral blood mononuclear cells (PBMCs), obtained at new diagnosis, from a patient treated with antithyroid drugs. Every receptor here comes from a female donor with Graves disease.

This chain links TRBV20-1 with TRBJ1-5; maybe TRBD1 (5 bases). CDR3 length equals 16 residues. V was clipped by 5 bases and J by 0 bases, with 17 bases between them. The germline V gene encodes CDR1 DFQATT and CDR2 SNEGSKA (reference sequence). DNA of the CDR3: TGCAGTGCTTCACAAACGGGGCAGCATAGCAATCAGCCCCAGCATTTT. The encoded protein is CSASQTGQHSNQPQHF.

This clonotype was counted ten times or more. The rearrangement joins TRBV12-3 or TRBV12-4 to TRBJ1-2, with 11 bases aligning to TRBD1. V was clipped by 5 bases and J by 5 bases; unmatched bases: 7. The CDR3 extends over 15 amino acids. The CDR3 here is CASSPGQGVQYGYTF. The CDR3 DNA reads TGTGCCAGCAGTCCGGGACAGGGGGTCCAGTATGGCTACACCTTC.

CDR3 DNA: TGTGCCAGCACTACCGGACCCTCACCCCTCCACTTT. Residues: CASTTGPSPLHF. The J gene is TRBJ1-6, the V gene TRBV6-1; no clear D gene. Deletions cut 7 bases from V and 10 bases from J, with 11 bases between. This CDR3 comprises 12 residues. Per germline, CDR1 MNHNS and CDR2 SASEGT.

J is TRBJ2-7 and V is TRBV11-2; the match to TRBD1 covers 10 bases. V was clipped by 1 base and J by 6 bases; unmatched bases: 9. CDR1 and CDR2 from the germline V gene are SGHAT and FQNNGV. The CDR3 is made up of 16 amino acids. The CDR3 nucleotides are TGTGCCAGCAGCTTAGTCTTTGGAGACAGGGGGCTCGAGCAGTACTTC. It encodes CASSLVFGDRGLEQYF. Together with reference TRBV11-2 and TRBJ2-7, the CDR3 gives the full variable domain: EAGVAQSPRYKIIEKRQSVAFWCNPISGHATLYWYQQILGQGPKLLIQFQNNGVVDDSQLPKDRFSAERLKGVDSTLKIQPAKLEDSAVYLCASSLVFGDRGLEQYFGPGTRLTVT.

With regard to this clonotype: A single base separates this from a much larger clone, so it may be a read error. J is TRBJ2-5 and V is TRBV28; TRBD1 matches at 8 bases. There are 18 residues in the CDR3. Germline V gene data show CDR1 as MDHEN and CDR2 as SYDVKM. V lost 4 bases, J lost 5 bases, and 18 bases stayed unmatched. The CDR3 sequence: CASSSPGQVGILGETQYF. CDR3 DNA: TGTGCCAGCAGTTCCCCGGGACAGGTTGGAATCCTGGGGGAGACCCAGTACTTC.

This clonotype was counted many times. The gene calls are TRBV20-1 and TRBJ2-7; D may be TRBD2 (6 bases). This CDR3 comprises 15 residues. The ends were cut back, 0 bases at V and 3 bases at J, with 15 bases in the middle. The V gene's germline CDR1 is DFQATT and CDR2 SNEGSKA (reference sequence). The CDR3 loop is CSARDPLAQIYEQYF. The DNA for the CDR3 is TGCAGTGCTAGAGATCCGCTAGCGCAGATCTACGAGCAGTACTTC.

This clonotype was counted many times. This chain links TRBV11-2 with TRBJ1-2; 7 bases map to TRBD1. This CDR3 has 15 amino acids. CDR1 and CDR2 (germline): SGHAT, FQNNGV. V lost 6 bases to trimming and J lost 2 bases; unmatched junction nucleotides: 9. CDR3 loop: CASRRISGQNYGYTF. As DNA, the CDR3 is TGTGCCAGCAGGCGTATTTCGGGACAGAACTATGGCTACACCTTC.

This clonotype appeared many times. The chain is built from TRBV7-8 and TRBJ2-3; possible D gene TRBD2, 6 bases. Germline loops: CDR1 SGHVS, CDR2 FQNEAQ. Trimming cost V 5 bases and J 2 bases, with 11 bases left between them. This CDR3 comprises 14 residues. The CDR3 sequence is CASSVGRYTDTQYF. In DNA form, the CDR3 reads TGTGCCAGCAGCGTCGGGAGATACACAGATACGCAGTATTTT.

This clonotype was recorded many times. This CDR3 is CASGGDVFGYTF. CDR3 coding DNA: TGTGCTAGTGGCGGGGACGTTTTCGGCTACACCTTC. The V gene is TRBV12-5, the J gene TRBJ1-2, with D maybe TRBD1 (5 bases). Trimming pared 6 bases from V and 8 bases from J, leaving 13 bases between. Germline CDR1 is LGHNT and CDR2 is FRNRAP. The CDR3 runs to 12 residues. The full variable domain, in which reference TRBV12-5 and TRBJ1-2 provide the parts outside the CDR3, is DARVTQTPRHKVTEMGQEVTMRCQPILGHNTVFWYRQTMMQGLELLAYFRNRAPLDDSGMPKDRFSAEMPDATLATLKIQPSEPRDSAVYFCASGGDVFGYTFGSGTRLTVV.

At least ten counts were recorded for this clonotype. The chain recombines TRBV7-9 with TRBJ2-1; D possibly uses TRBD1 or TRBD2 (5 bases each). The germline CDR1 and CDR2 sequences are SEHNR and FQNEAQ (reference sequence). The CDR3 spans 14 residues. V was clipped by 2 bases and J by 4 bases, with 9 bases between them. The CDR3 region has the DNA TGTGCCAGCAGCTTAAGGGACCAGTACAATGAGCAGTTCTTC. Encoded protein: CASSLRDQYNEQFF.

There are many counts of this clonotype. J is TRBJ1-1 and V is TRBV7-2, with D unclear. The CDR3 totals 15 residues. CDR1 and CDR2 from the germline V gene are SGHTA and FQGNSA. Trimming removed 0 bases from V and 2 bases from J, with 10 bases in between. CDR3 amino acids: CASSLAITANTEAFF. The CDR3 bases are TGTGCCAGCAGCTTAGCGATAACAGCTAACACTGAAGCTTTCTTT.

The table lists this clonotype with a few counts. J is TRBJ2-2 and V is TRBV6-5, with unresolved D. Germline CDR1 and CDR2: MNHEY and SVGAGI. The CDR3 covers 14 residues. The V gene lost 2 bases and the J gene lost 4 bases, with 8 bases spanning the gap. CDR3: CASSYVSFTGELFF. As DNA, the CDR3 is TGTGCCAGCAGTTACGTAAGCTTCACCGGGGAGCTGTTTTTT.

Ten or more counts support this clonotype. The V and J genes are TRBV20-1 and TRBJ1-3, with D possibly matching TRBD1 (5 bases). The germline V and J ends were trimmed by 2 bases and 0 bases, with 11 bases remaining between them. Looked up from germline, CDR1 is DFQATT and CDR2 is SNEGSKA (reference sequence). The CDR3 loop spans 15 amino acids. CDR3 protein: CSARPGTGSGNTIYF. CDR3 DNA: TGCAGTGCTAGACCGGGGACGGGCTCTGGAAACACCATATATTTT.

This clonotype was counted ten times or more. This CDR3 is CASSPPVQETQYF. The CDR3 nucleotides are TGTGCCAGCAGCCCCCCGGTCCAAGAGACCCAGTACTTC. This chain uses TRBV7-2 with TRBJ2-5; D is ambiguous. Trimming cost V 5 bases and J 1 base, with 8 bases left between them. Per germline, CDR1 SGHTA and CDR2 FQGNSA. The CDR3 sequence is 13 residues long.

In its sample, this clonotype was seen many times. The rearrangement links TRBV3-1 to TRBJ2-3; 15 nucleotides align to TRBD2. The germline CDR1 and CDR2 sequences are LGHDT and YNNKEL (reference sequence). V lost 2 bases to trimming and J lost 6 bases; unmatched junction nucleotides: 9. The length of the CDR3 is 18 residues. CDR3 sequence (DNA): TGTGCCAGCAGCCAACCCCCGGGACTAGCGGGAGGAGATGATACGCAGTATTTT. It specifies CASSQPPGLAGGDDTQYF.

V usage is TRBV7-2 and J usage is TRBJ2-5; D tentatively reads TRBD1 or TRBD2 (5 bases each). The CDR3 spans 13 residues. Trimming cost V 11 bases and J 4 bases, with 17 bases left between them. In germline, CDR1 is SGHTA, CDR2 FQGNSA. CDR3 sequence: CACSGDGTETQYF. In DNA, the CDR3 is TGTGCCTGCTCTGGGGACGGGACAGAGACCCAGTACTTC.

This clonotype was detected many times. The chain links TRBV20-1 to TRBJ2-4; D tentatively fits TRBD1 or TRBD2 (6 bases each). Germline values: CDR1 DFQATT, CDR2 SNEGSKA (reference sequence). V was trimmed by 5 bases and J by 0 bases, leaving 14 bases between them. The CDR3 runs to 15 residues. The CDR3 DNA is TGCAGTGCTGAGGGGGAGGTTATAGCCAAAAACATTCAGTACTTC. This translates into CSAEGEVIAKNIQYF.

This clonotype showed up many times. The rearrangement joins TRBV20-1 to TRBJ2-7, with D possibly called TRBD1 or TRBD2 (6 bases each). This CDR3 is built from 15 residues. The ends were cut back, 0 bases at V and 4 bases at J, with 16 bases in the middle. Germline V gene data show CDR1 as DFQATT and CDR2 as SNEGSKA (reference sequence). CDR3 sequence: CSARDRGRGGYEQYF. CDR3 coding DNA: TGCAGTGCTAGAGATCGTGGCAGGGGAGGATACGAGCAGTACTTC.

There are many counts of this clonotype. Here the CDR3 DNA reads TGTGCCAGCAGCTTAGAATCCTCCGGGGAGAACTATGGCTACACCTTC. Protein product: CASSLESSGENYGYTF. The chain links TRBV11-3 to TRBJ1-2; D gene unclear. The CDR3 is 16 amino acids. Trimming shortened V by 0 bases and J by 2 bases, and 13 bases separated the two germline ends. Germline V gives CDR1 SGHNT, CDR2 YENEEA.

This clonotype was counted at least ten times. The genes are TRBV27 and TRBJ1-5; D is unclear. With 3 bases removed from V and 6 bases from J, the gap between germline ends came to 9 bases. Germline loops: CDR1 MNHEY, CDR2 SMNVEV (reference sequence). The CDR3 spans 13 residues. CDR3 region: CASSFGIRQPQHF. The DNA of the CDR3 is TGTGCCAGCAGTTTTGGTATTCGTCAGCCCCAGCATTTT.

This clonotype was observed at least ten times. The J gene is TRBJ2-4, the V gene TRBV12-3 or TRBV12-4, with 13 bases aligning to TRBD2. The CDR3 contains 16 residues. With V trimmed by 6 bases and J by 10 bases, 12 bases remained unmatched. CDR3 sequence (DNA): TGTGCCAGCAGCCCCGGGACTAGCGGGACCCGAGAAATTCAGTACTTC. Translated, it gives CASSPGTSGTREIQYF.

This clonotype has a count of ten or more. The chain is built from TRBV7-2 and TRBJ2-7; 7 nucleotides match TRBD1. Looked up from germline, CDR1 is SGHTA and CDR2 is FQGNSA. With 4 bases clipped from V and 3 bases from J, the junction kept 9 bases outside the gene matches. The CDR3 is made up of 15 amino acids. The CDR3 region is CASSSSLAGGYEQYF. Written as DNA, the CDR3 is TGTGCCAGCAGCTCCAGCCTAGCAGGGGGCTACGAGCAGTACTTC.

For this clonotype: Compared with germline, one end of the junction differs, possibly owing to a read error. The CDR3 region is CASRPTWGGNGKLFF. CDR3 DNA: TGTGCCAGTAGACCTACGTGGGGGGGAAATGGAAAACTGTTTTTT. V and J are TRBV19 and TRBJ1-4; D is perhaps TRBD1 (5 bases). Germline V gene sequence: CDR1 LNHDA, CDR2 SQIVND (reference sequence). The length of the CDR3 is 15 residues.

This clonotype was counted many times. The chain recombines TRBV11-2 with TRBJ2-7, with unresolved D. Germline assignment: CDR1 SGHAT and CDR2 FQNNGV. V gave up 10 bases and J gave up 0 bases, with 13 bases separating them. The length of the CDR3 is 13 residues. The CDR3 loop reads CANIPGVSYEQYF. The DNA for the CDR3 is TGTGCCAATATCCCGGGTGTCTCCTACGAGCAGTACTTC.